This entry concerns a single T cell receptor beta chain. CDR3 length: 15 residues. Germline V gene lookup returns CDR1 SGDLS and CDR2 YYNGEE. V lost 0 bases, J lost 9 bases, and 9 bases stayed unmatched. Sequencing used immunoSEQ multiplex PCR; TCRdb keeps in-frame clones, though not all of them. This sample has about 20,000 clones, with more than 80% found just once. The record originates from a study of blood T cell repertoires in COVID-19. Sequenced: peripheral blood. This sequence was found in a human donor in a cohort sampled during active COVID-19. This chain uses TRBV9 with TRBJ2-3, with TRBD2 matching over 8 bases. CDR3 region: CASSVGGGREGTQYF. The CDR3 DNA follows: TGTGCCAGCAGCGTAGGAGGGGGACGGGAGGGCACGCAGTATTTT.